This is a list of T cell receptor beta chains from one sample in a study of T cells in Graves' hyperthyroidism and ophthalmopathy. TCRdb re-analysed the multiplex PCR reads in MiXCR, keeping a single row per CDR3 protein. This repertoire shows about 840,000 distinct CDR3 sequences, 38% found once; its top ten account for around 10%. The sequencing input was blood. These receptors were collected from a man aged 18-30 years with Graves' hyperthyroidism. Both conserved end residues are part of each CDR3. Where a row states a size, it is once, few, many or the class of an expanded clone; other rows omit it.

v_call	clone_size	j_call	cdr3_aa
TRBV12-3/TRBV12-4	many	TRBJ1-2	CASTPTGGYDGYTF
TRBV29-1	.	TRBJ1-1	CSVVPTETEAFF
TRBV2	.	TRBJ1-4	CASSQETGSSEKLFF
TRBV10-3	.	TRBJ1-5	CAGSGGAGNQPQHF
TRBV19	many	TRBJ1-4	CASSMGRGEKLFF
TRBV13	few	TRBJ1-4	CASSPRQGEEKLFF
TRBV20-1	.	TRBJ1-1	CSASQGPSTEAFF
TRBV20-1	once	TRBJ2-7	CSLANAGTYEQYF
TRBV4-3	.	TRBJ2-7	CASSHPLGDRPYEQYF
TRBV29-1	many	TRBJ2-2	CSVEWGNGELFF
TRBV10-3	few	TRBJ1-5	CATGTGSSQPQHF
TRBV29-1	few	TRBJ2-5	CSVENGQYF
TRBV7-9	many	TRBJ2-7	CASSSQGDEQYF
TRBV7-9	many	TRBJ2-7	CASSLGYAGDEQYF
TRBV6-5	.	TRBJ1-4	CASSGRDRGAEKLFF
TRBV6-5	many	TRBJ1-1	CASSYSGGGEAFF
TRBV7-6	.	TRBJ2-2	CASSPLERAGELFF
TRBV6-2/TRBV6-3	few	TRBJ2-5	CASSDPVGEETQYF
TRBV7-2	once	TRBJ2-5	CASSPTGGLVREAQYF
TRBV10-1	few	TRBJ1-1	CASRQRDRVRRWDTEAFF
TRBV7-2	.	TRBJ2-7	CASSWGTPPYEQYF
TRBV12-3/TRBV12-4	.	TRBJ1-5	CASSPGTLVRGQPQHF
TRBV7-4	many	TRBJ1-1	CASSSGSDTEAFF